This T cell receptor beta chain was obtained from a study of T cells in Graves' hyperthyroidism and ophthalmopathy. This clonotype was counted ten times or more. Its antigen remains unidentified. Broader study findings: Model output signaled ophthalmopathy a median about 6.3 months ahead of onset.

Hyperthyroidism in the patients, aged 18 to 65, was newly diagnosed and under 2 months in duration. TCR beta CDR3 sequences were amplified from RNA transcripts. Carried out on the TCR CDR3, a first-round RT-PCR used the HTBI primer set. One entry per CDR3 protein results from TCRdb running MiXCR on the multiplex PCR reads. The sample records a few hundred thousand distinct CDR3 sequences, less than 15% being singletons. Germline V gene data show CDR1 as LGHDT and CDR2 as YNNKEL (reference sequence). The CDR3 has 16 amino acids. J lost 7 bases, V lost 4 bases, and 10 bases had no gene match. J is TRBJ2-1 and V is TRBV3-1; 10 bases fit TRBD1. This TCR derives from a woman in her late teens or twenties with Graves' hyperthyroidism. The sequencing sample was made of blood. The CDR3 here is CASSRQGAYTGNEQFF. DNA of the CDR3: TGTGCCAGCAGCCGACAGGGGGCGTACACGGGGAATGAGCAGTTCTTC.